The 17 T cell receptor beta chains below come from one sample, sequenced in a study of shared clonotypes between healthy human individuals. The data were produced by immunoSEQ multiplex PCR, yet TCRdb's version contains in-frame clones alone and is incomplete. The sample lists about half a million clones, about 78% occurring once. Sequenced input: PBMCs. Receptors were obtained from a woman aged 40 to 55 in good health. Some clones in this sample may be carry-over from other donors' samples.

Points on this clone: A much larger clone lies one base from this, so it may be a read error. The chain links TRBV27 to TRBJ1-5; D remains unclear. The germline gives CDR1 MNHEY, CDR2 SMNVEV (reference sequence). Trimming pared 2 bases from V and 5 bases from J, leaving 7 bases between. The CDR3 totals 13 residues. The CDR3 region has the DNA TGTGCCAGCAGTTTAGCGTGGGATCAGCCCCAGCATTTT. Protein sequence: CASSLAWDQPQHF.

This chain connects TRBV27 to TRBJ2-3; D may be TRBD2 (5 bases). V shed 4 bases and J shed 9 bases, with 17 bases lying between them. Germline lookup yields CDR1 MNHEY and CDR2 SMNVEV (reference sequence). This CDR3 is 14 amino acids long. For the CDR3, the DNA is TGTGCCAGCAGTTCACTGACCCAGCCGGGGACGCAGTATTTT. The encoded protein is CASSSLTQPGTQYF.

V gene TRBV5-5 combines with J gene TRBJ1-4, with D maybe TRBD1 (5 bases). Germline assignment: CDR1 SGHKS and CDR2 YYEKEE (reference sequence). The length of the CDR3 is 18 residues. Trimming shortened V by 4 bases and J by 0 bases, and 19 bases separated the two germline ends. The CDR3 loop reads CASSLTGTIVATNEKLFF. As DNA, the CDR3 is TGTGCCAGCAGCCTGACCGGGACCATAGTTGCAACTAATGAAAAACTGTTTTTT.

The chain links TRBV7-8 to TRBJ2-5; 7 nucleotides line up with TRBD1. The V gene's germline CDR1 is SGHVS and CDR2 FQNEAQ. The CDR3 totals 13 residues. Trimming at V came to 5 bases and at J to 2 bases, leaving 2 bases not matched to a gene. The CDR3 reads CASSKGQQETQYF. The CDR3 DNA sequence: TGTGCCAGCAGCAAGGGACAGCAAGAGACCCAGTACTTC. Combining the CDR3 with reference TRBV7-8 and TRBJ2-5 gives the whole variable domain GAGVSQSPRYKVAKRGQDVALRCDPISGHVSLFWYQQALGQGPEFLTYFQNEAQLDKSGLPSDRFFAERPEGSVSTLKIQRTQQEDSAVYLCASSKGQQETQYFGPGTRLLVL.

The chain has TRBV11-2 and TRBJ2-4; D possibly corresponds to TRBD2 (5 bases). The CDR3 spans 14 residues. V dropped 4 bases and J dropped 7 bases, with 14 bases sitting between them. Per germline, CDR1 SGHAT and CDR2 FQNNGV. The CDR3 is CASSSDIVANIQYF. The CDR3 DNA is TGTGCCAGCAGCTCTGACATTGTAGCGAACATTCAGTACTTC.

CDR3 region: CASSFVEGSHTEAFF. The CDR3 DNA sequence: TGCGCCAGCAGCTTCGTGGAGGGGAGCCACACTGAAGCTTTCTTT. V is TRBV5-1 and J is TRBJ1-1; D possibly corresponds to TRBD1 (5 bases). CDR3 length equals 15 residues. Per the germline V gene, CDR1 is SGHRS and CDR2 is YFSETQ. V lost 2 bases and J lost 3, with 14 bases in between.

This clone was found a few times. The V and J genes are TRBV2 and TRBJ2-1, with D tentatively TRBD2 (6 bases). The germline V gene has CDR1 SNHLY and CDR2 FYNNEI. The CDR3 loop spans 11 amino acids. Trimming removed 6 bases at V and 11 bases at J, with 11 bases between. CDR3 nucleotides: TGTGCCAGCAGAAGCGGGTTAAAGCAGTTCTTC. Protein: CASRSGLKQFF.

In regard to this clone: Lacking the conserved final phenylalanine or tryptophan, this CDR3 likely reflects a read error. The chain links TRBV7-9 to TRBJ2-3, with TRBD2 as a possible D gene (5 bases). The germline CDR1 and CDR2 sequences are SEHNR and FQNEAQ (reference sequence). Trimming took 6 bases from V and 0 from J, leaving 13 bases between them. The CDR3 has 15 residues. The chain's CDR3 is CASREGRASTDTQYS. CDR3 in DNA: TGTGCCAGCAGGGAAGGGCGGGCCAGCACAGATACGCAGTATTCT.

This clone came up a few times. The V call is TRBV15, the J call TRBJ2-5; 10 bases align to TRBD2. CDR1 and CDR2 from the germline V gene are LNHNV and YYDKDF (reference sequence). The V segment lost 5 bases and the J segment 5 bases; nucleotides outside the gene matches: 11. The CDR3 sequence is 16 residues long. CDR3 nucleotides: TGTGCCACCAGCGCCCAACTAGCGGGACAACGGGAGACCCAGTACTTC. This codes for CATSAQLAGQRETQYF.

The chain couples TRBV10-3 to TRBJ2-7; 11 positions match TRBD1. The CDR3 has 14 amino acids. Trimming took 5 bases from V and 3 from J; bases not matched to a gene: 3. In germline, CDR1 is ENHRY, CDR2 SYGVKD. This CDR3 is CAISKDRGLYEQYF. For the CDR3, the DNA is TGTGCCATCAGTAAGGACAGGGGGCTCTACGAGCAGTACTTC.

This clone appeared a few times. This sequence joins TRBV18 and TRBJ2-1; 9 bases agree with TRBD2. The CDR3 loop spans 19 amino acids. V lost 0 bases, J lost 4 bases, and 13 bases stayed unmatched. CDR1 is KGHSH and CDR2 is LQKENI in the germline V gene. DNA for the CDR3: TGTGCCAGCTCACCACCGGTGACTAGCGGATTGGGGCCATACAATGAGCAGTTCTTC. It is translated as CASSPPVTSGLGPYNEQFF.

There are a few counts of this clone. This chain joins TRBV15 and TRBJ1-1, with a weak D call TRBD1 (5 bases). The length of the CDR3 is 14 residues. The germline V and J ends were trimmed by 0 bases and 6 bases, with 11 bases remaining between them. Germline CDR1 is LNHNV and CDR2 is YYDKDF (reference sequence). This CDR3 is CATSRDRGAAEAFF. For the CDR3, the DNA is TGTGCCACCAGCAGAGATCGAGGGGCCGCTGAAGCTTTCTTT.

This clone has just one count. The J gene is TRBJ2-7, the V gene TRBV11-1, with 7 bases aligning to TRBD2. The CDR3 consists of 15 residues. The junction had 13 bases not matched to a gene; V was cut back by 5 bases and J by 6 bases. The germline CDR1 and CDR2 sequences are SGHAT and FQDESV (reference sequence). This CDR3 is CASSATSRSFGEQYF. The CDR3 DNA sequence: TGTGCCAGCAGCGCGACTAGCAGGAGTTTTGGCGAGCAGTACTTC.

The chain carries TRBV29-1 and TRBJ1-1; TRBD1 agrees at 7 bases. CDR1 and CDR2 (germline): SQVTM, ANQGSEA. This CDR3 comprises 15 residues. Germline trimming cut 0 bases from V and 1 base from J; bases unmatched to any gene: 5. The CDR3 region is CSVEDLGGANTEAFF. DNA of the CDR3: TGCAGCGTTGAAGATCTAGGGGGCGCGAACACTGAAGCTTTCTTT.

The chain carries TRBV5-5 and TRBJ1-4; D is ambiguous. V lost 0 bases to trimming and J lost 5 bases, with 8 bases between them. The CDR3 loop spans 14 amino acids. The germline V gene encodes CDR1 SGHKS and CDR2 YYEKEE (reference sequence). In nucleotides, the CDR3 is TGTGCCAGCAGCTTGGGAGGATCAAATGAAAAACTGTTTTTT. Its translation: CASSLGGSNEKLFF.

CDR3 bases: TGTGCCATCAGTGTGACTAGCGTCTCAAATGAGCAGTTCTTC. Translating it yields CAISVTSVSNEQFF. The gene calls are TRBV10-3 and TRBJ2-1; 8 positions agree with TRBD2. There are 14 residues in the CDR3. Trimming removed 4 bases from V and 7 bases from J; junction bases left unmatched: 6. CDR1 is ENHRY, CDR2 SYGVKD, per germline.

In this sample, this clone turned up a few times. The chain employs TRBV27 and TRBJ1-1; no clear D. Between the trimmed V and J ends, which lost 6 bases and 4 bases, there was a span of 15 bases. Germline V gene data show CDR1 as MNHEY and CDR2 as SMNVEV (reference sequence). The CDR3 runs 14 residues. The CDR3 coding sequence is TGTGCCAGCAGCAGGACCGGTCGGCGCACTGAAGCTTTCTTT. This sequence encodes CASSRTGRRTEAFF.